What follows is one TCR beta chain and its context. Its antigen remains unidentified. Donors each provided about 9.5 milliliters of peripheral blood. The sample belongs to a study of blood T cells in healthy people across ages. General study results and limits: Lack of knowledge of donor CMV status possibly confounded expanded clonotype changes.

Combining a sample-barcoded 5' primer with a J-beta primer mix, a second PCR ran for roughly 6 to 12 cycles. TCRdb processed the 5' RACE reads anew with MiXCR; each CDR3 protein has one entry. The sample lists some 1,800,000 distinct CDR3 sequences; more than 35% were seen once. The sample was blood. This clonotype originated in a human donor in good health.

For the CDR3, the DNA is TGCGCCAGCAGCCCTATCGCGGGGGATTCAGATACGCAGTATTTT. Translation gives CASSPIAGDSDTQYF. The genes are TRBV10-1 and TRBJ2-3; TRBD2 matches 7 bases. This CDR3 spans 15 amino acids. Trimming took 6 bases from V and 4 from J; bases not matched to a gene: 10. Germline loops: CDR1 WNHNN, CDR2 SYGVQD (reference sequence).